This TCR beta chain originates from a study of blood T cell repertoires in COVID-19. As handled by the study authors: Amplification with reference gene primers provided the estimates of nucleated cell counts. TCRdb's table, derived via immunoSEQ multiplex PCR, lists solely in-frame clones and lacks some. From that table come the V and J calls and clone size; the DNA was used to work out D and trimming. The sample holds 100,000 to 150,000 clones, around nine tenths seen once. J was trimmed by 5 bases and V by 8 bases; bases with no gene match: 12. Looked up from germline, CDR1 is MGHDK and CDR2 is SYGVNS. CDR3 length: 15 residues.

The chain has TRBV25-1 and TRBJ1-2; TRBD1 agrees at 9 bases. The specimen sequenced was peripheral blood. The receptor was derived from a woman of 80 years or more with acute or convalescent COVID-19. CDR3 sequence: CASPSPSDRGYGYTF. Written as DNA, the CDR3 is TGTGCCAGCCCTTCCCCGTCGGACAGGGGATATGGCTACACCTTC.